These 17 T cell receptor beta chains came from one sample sequenced in a study of blood T cells in healthy people across ages. A second PCR of 7 to 11 cycles used a sample-barcoded 5' primer and a J-beta primer mix. TCRdb passed the 5' RACE reads through MiXCR, listing each CDR3 protein once. The repertoire holds about 720,000 distinct CDR3 sequences, with about 24% as singletons. Specimen: blood. The receptors here all came from a man between 65 and 85 years old in good health.

This clonotype was observed a handful of times. In nucleotides, the CDR3 is TGTGCCAGCAGCTTACTTGTCGGGCCAAGTACCGTC. The encoded protein is CASSLLVGPSTV. The chain recombines TRBV7-8 with TRBJ2-7, with unresolved D. This CDR3 has 12 residues. The germline V gene has CDR1 SGHVS and CDR2 FQNEAQ.

This clonotype was detected once. This chain joins TRBV7-8 and TRBJ2-1, with 7 bases matching TRBD2. The junction had 7 bases not matched to a gene; V was cut back by 1 base and J by 4 bases. Looked up from germline, CDR1 is SGHVS and CDR2 is FQNEAQ. The CDR3 has 16 residues. Here the CDR3 reads CASSLETWEGYNEQFF. CDR3 sequence (DNA): TGTGCCAGCAGCTTAGAGACGTGGGAGGGGTACAATGAGCAGTTCTTC.

The rearrangement uses TRBV5-1 and TRBJ2-4; D may be TRBD2 (6 bases). Germline CDR1 SGHRS, CDR2 YFSETQ. V was trimmed by 3 bases and J by 1 base, leaving 11 bases between them. This CDR3 is built from 15 residues. Written as DNA, the CDR3 is TGCGCCAGCAGCTGGGGGGTTGCGGCCAAAAACATTCAGTACTTC. This sequence encodes CASSWGVAAKNIQYF. Using reference TRBV5-1 and TRBJ2-4 for the parts outside the CDR3, the full variable domain is KAGVTQTPRYLIKTRGQQVTLSCSPISGHRSVSWYQQTPGQGLQFLFEYFSETQRNKGNFPGRFSGRQFSNSRSEMNVSTLELGDSALYLCASSWGVAAKNIQYFGAGTRLSVL.

The chain couples TRBV29-1 to TRBJ2-1, with 10 bases fitting TRBD2. CDR1 SQVTM and CDR2 ANQGSEA come from the germline V gene. V lost 5 bases and J lost 7; bases outside the gene matches: 8. CDR3 length: 14 residues. The CDR3 protein is CSVRIAGGRNEQFF. In DNA form, the CDR3 reads TGCAGCGTTAGAATAGCGGGAGGAAGAAATGAGCAGTTCTTC.

V and J are TRBV10-3 and TRBJ2-5; D not certain. The CDR3 runs 13 residues. V lost 0 bases, J lost 4 bases, and 6 bases lay in between. Germline V gene data show CDR1 as ENHRY and CDR2 as SYGVKD. CDR3 nucleotide sequence: TGTGCCATCAGTGAGTCGTATGGAGAGACCCAGTACTTC. Translation gives CAISESYGETQYF.

The CDR3 sequence is CASSLQDKSLGTQYF. DNA of the CDR3: TGTGCCAGCAGTCTACAGGACAAATCTTTGGGGACCCAGTACTTC. The J gene is TRBJ2-5, the V gene TRBV6-2 or TRBV6-3, with a weak D call TRBD1 (5 bases). CDR1 is MNHEY and CDR2 is SVGEGT in the germline V gene. The CDR3 covers 15 residues. Between the trimmed V and J ends, which lost 5 bases and 7 bases, there was a span of 20 bases.

The V call is TRBV7-2, the J call TRBJ1-2; D gene ambiguous. The CDR3 is made up of 15 amino acids. V dropped 2 bases and J dropped 3 bases, with 13 bases sitting between them. Germline V gene sequence: CDR1 SGHTA, CDR2 FQGNSA. In DNA, the CDR3 is TGTGCCAGCAGCTTAAGCCGAGCTTTGGACTATGGCTACACCTTC. This gives the protein CASSLSRALDYGYTF.

This chain links TRBV28 with TRBJ2-7, with 7 positions matching TRBD1. CDR1 and CDR2 from the germline V gene are MDHEN and SYDVKM. This CDR3 spans 16 amino acids. The V gene end was trimmed by 5 bases and the J gene end by 1 base; junction bases not matched to a gene: 11. The CDR3 reads CASSPLLDRTSYEQYV. The CDR3 DNA follows: TGTGCCAGCAGTCCCCTCCTGGACAGGACTTCCTACGAGCAGTACGTC.

The CDR3 protein is CSARAWGNEAFF. CDR3 coding DNA: TGCAGTGCTAGAGCCTGGGGGAATGAAGCTTTCTTT. J is TRBJ1-1 and V is TRBV20-1; D possibly corresponds to TRBD1 (5 bases). This CDR3 has 12 amino acids. Germline V gene sequence: CDR1 DFQATT, CDR2 SNEGSKA (reference sequence). V was clipped by 1 base and J by 7 bases, with 10 bases between them.

The chain employs TRBV6-2 or TRBV6-3 and TRBJ2-5, with TRBD2 as a possible D gene (6 bases). The germline V gene has CDR1 MNHEY and CDR2 SVGEGT. The germline V and J ends were trimmed by 10 bases and 0 bases, with 15 bases remaining between them. There are 14 residues in the CDR3. Written as DNA, the CDR3 is TGTGCCACCAATCGGAGGGCCGACCAAGAGACCCAGTACTTC. This encodes CATNRRADQETQYF.

This clonotype was seen a few times. At one end the junction does not follow the germline gene, possibly because of a read error. The chain has TRBV29-1 and TRBJ2-5; TRBD2 agrees at 7 bases. This CDR3 contains 12 residues. The germline V gene encodes CDR1 SQVTM and CDR2 ANQGSEA. The CDR3 protein is CSVERQSGVRFF. DNA of the CDR3: TGCAGCGTTGAAAGGCAGAGCGGGGTTCGGTTCTTC.

The chain recombines TRBV7-9 with TRBJ2-1; D possibly corresponds to TRBD1 (5 bases). The end of the DNA is better explained by TRBJ2-7, so the J call may be wrong. This CDR3 region has 13 residues. Germline lookup yields CDR1 SEHNR and CDR2 FQNEAQ (reference sequence). The CDR3 bases are TGTGCCAGCAGCCCTGGACAAACCTACGAGCAGTACGTC. It translates to CASSPGQTYEQYV.

V gene TRBV7-8 combines with J gene TRBJ2-5; no firm D call. The DNA end is a closer match to TRBJ2-1, so the J assignment may be wrong. The length of the CDR3 is 14 residues. Germline V CDR1 and CDR2: SGHVS, FQNEAQ. The CDR3 reads CASSLALGLGEQFF. The CDR3 nucleotides are TGTGCCAGCAGCTTAGCGCTAGGCCTGGGTGAGCAGTTCTTC.

The CDR3, as DNA: TGTGCCAGCAGTCCCCCAGCGGCCCCCTTAGGTACGCAGTATTTT. It encodes CASSPPAAPLGTQYF. V gene TRBV12-3 or TRBV12-4 combines with J gene TRBJ2-3; TRBD2 is a possible D gene (5 bases). The length of the CDR3 is 15 residues. V was cut by 5 bases and J by 8 bases, with 20 bases left in between.

The chain links TRBV28 to TRBJ1-2, with 11 bases identical to TRBD1. The CDR3 is 16 residues long. Trimming took 3 bases from V and 5 from J; bases not matched to a gene: 8. In germline, CDR1 is MDHEN, CDR2 SYDVKM. CDR3: CASSLTLGQGEYGYTF. The CDR3 bases are TGTGCCAGCAGTTTGACTCTGGGACAGGGGGAATATGGCTACACCTTC.

This chain uses TRBV29-1 with TRBJ2-3, with D tentatively TRBD2 (6 bases). Germline assignment: CDR1 SQVTM and CDR2 ANQGSEA. CDR3 length equals 12 residues. V dropped 1 base and J dropped 6 bases, with 8 bases sitting between them. Written as DNA, the CDR3 is TGCAGCGTTGAAGTGAGCGGGGATACGCAGTATTTT. It codes for CSVEVSGDTQYF.

This clonotype has more than one count but fewer than ten. The gene calls are TRBV7-2 and TRBJ1-2; D is possibly TRBD1 (5 bases). This CDR3 has 14 residues. V dropped 8 bases and J dropped 6 bases, with 19 bases sitting between them. Germline V gene lookup returns CDR1 SGHTA and CDR2 FQGNSA. The CDR3: CASLRISLQDGYTF. For the CDR3, the DNA is TGTGCCAGCCTGCGTATCAGTTTACAGGATGGCTACACCTTC.